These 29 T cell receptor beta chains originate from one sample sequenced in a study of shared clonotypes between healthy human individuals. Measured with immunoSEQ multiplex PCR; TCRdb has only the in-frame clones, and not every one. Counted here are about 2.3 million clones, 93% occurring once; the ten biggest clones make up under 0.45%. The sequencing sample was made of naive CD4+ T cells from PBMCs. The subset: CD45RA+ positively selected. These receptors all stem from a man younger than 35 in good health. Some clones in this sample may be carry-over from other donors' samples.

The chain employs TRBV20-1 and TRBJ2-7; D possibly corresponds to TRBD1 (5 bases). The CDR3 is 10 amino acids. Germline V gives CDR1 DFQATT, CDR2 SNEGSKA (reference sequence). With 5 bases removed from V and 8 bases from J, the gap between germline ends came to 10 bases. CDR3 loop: CSALRQQQYF. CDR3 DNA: TGCAGTGCTCTCAGACAGCAGCAGTACTTC.

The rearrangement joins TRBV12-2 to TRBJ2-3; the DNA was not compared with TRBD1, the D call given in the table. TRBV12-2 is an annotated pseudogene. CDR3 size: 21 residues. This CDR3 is CASRLSRGRVKIEGQFYTQYF. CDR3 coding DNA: TGTGCAAGTCGCCTCTCTAGGGGGCGTGTAAAAATTGAGGGACAGTTTTATACGCAGTATTTT.

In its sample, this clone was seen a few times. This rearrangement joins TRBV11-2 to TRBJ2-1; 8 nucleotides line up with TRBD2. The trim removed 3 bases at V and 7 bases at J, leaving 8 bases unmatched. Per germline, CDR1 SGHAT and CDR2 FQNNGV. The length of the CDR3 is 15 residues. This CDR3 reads CASSFTSGLLNEQFF. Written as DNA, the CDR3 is TGTGCCAGCAGCTTCACTAGCGGTCTGTTGAATGAGCAGTTCTTC.

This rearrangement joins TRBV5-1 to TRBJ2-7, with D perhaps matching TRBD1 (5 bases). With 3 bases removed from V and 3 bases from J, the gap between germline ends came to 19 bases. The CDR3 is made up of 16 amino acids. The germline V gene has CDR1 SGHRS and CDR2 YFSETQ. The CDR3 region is CASSSYGAGPNYEQYF. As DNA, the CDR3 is TGCGCCAGCAGCTCATATGGGGCAGGTCCAAACTACGAGCAGTACTTC.

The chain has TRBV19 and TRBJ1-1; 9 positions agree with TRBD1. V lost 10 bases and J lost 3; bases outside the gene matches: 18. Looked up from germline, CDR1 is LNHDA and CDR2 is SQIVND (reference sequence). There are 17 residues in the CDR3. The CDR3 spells CATATGGRYGGDTEAFF. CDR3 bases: TGTGCCACTGCAACAGGGGGCCGTTATGGAGGAGACACTGAAGCTTTCTTT.

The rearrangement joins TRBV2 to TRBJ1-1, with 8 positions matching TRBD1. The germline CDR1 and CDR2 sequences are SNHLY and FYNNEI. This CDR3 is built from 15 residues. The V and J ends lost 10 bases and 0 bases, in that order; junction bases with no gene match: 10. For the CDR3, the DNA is TGTGCCATGACAGGGGTGCGCCTCATGAACACTGAAGCTTTCTTT. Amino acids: CAMTGVRLMNTEAFF.

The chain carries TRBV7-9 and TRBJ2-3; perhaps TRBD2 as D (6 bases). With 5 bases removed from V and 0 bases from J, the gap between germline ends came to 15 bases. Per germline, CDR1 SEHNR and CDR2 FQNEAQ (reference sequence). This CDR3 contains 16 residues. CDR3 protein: CASSPARAGSTDTQYF. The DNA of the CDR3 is TGTGCCAGCAGCCCCGCCAGGGCGGGAAGCACAGATACGCAGTATTTT.

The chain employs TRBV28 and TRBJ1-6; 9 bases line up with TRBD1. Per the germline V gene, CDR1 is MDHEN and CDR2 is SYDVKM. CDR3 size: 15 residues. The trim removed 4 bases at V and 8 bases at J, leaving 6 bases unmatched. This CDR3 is CASSWDRALDSPLHF. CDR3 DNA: TGTGCCAGCAGTTGGGACAGGGCTCTCGATTCACCCCTCCACTTT.

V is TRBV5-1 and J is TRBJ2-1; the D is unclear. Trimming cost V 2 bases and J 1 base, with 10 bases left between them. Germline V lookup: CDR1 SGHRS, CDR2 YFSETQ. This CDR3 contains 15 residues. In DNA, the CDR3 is TGCGCCAGCAGCTTTATGAAGGGTTCCTACAATGAGCAGTTCTTC. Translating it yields CASSFMKGSYNEQFF.

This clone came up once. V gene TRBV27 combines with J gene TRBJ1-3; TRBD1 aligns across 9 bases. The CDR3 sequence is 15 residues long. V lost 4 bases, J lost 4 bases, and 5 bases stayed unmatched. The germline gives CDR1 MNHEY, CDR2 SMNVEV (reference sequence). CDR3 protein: CASSSTGGAGNTIYF. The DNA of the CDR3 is TGTGCCAGCAGTTCCACAGGGGGCGCGGGAAACACCATATATTTT.

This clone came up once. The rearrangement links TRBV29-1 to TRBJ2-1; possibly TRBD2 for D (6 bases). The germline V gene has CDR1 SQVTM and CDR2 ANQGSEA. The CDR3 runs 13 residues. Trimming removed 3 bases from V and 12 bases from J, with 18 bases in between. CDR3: CSVEGWTGESQFF. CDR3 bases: TGCAGCGTTGAGGGTTGGACGGGGGAGTCGCAGTTCTTC.

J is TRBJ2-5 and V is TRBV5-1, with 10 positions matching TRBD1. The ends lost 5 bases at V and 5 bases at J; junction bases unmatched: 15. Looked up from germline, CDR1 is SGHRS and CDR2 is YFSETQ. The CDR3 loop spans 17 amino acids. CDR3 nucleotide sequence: TGCGCCAGCAGACAAGGACAGGGGGACCAGAATAAGGAGACCCAGTACTTC. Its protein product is CASRQGQGDQNKETQYF.

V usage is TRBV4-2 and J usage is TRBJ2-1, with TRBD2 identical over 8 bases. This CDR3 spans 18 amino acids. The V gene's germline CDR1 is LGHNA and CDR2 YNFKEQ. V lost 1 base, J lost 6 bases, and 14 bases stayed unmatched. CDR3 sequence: CASSQVVPPGLGINEQFF. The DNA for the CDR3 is TGTGCCAGCAGCCAAGTCGTTCCCCCGGGACTAGGCATCAATGAGCAGTTCTTC.

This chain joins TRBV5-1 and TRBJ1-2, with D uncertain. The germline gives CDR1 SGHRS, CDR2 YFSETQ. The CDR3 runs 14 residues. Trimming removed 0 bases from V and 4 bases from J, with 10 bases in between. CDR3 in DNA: TGCGCCAGCAGCTTGGGCGGCAACTCCTATGGCTACACCTTC. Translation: CASSLGGNSYGYTF.

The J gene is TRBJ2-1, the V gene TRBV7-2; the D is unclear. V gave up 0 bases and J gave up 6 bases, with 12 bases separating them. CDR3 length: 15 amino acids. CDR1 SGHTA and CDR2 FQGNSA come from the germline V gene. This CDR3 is CASSLALGTVNEQFF. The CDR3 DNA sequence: TGTGCCAGCAGCTTAGCTCTGGGCACCGTCAATGAGCAGTTCTTC.

The DNA of the CDR3 is TGTGCCAGCAGGGACCGGGCAGGGGGCACAGATACGCAGTATTTT. This sequence encodes CASRDRAGGTDTQYF. V and J are TRBV6-5 and TRBJ2-3, with a possible D match to TRBD1 (6 bases). The germline V gene encodes CDR1 MNHEY and CDR2 SVGAGI. This CDR3 has 15 amino acids. V was shortened by 6 bases and J by 1 base, with 14 bases between the two germline ends.

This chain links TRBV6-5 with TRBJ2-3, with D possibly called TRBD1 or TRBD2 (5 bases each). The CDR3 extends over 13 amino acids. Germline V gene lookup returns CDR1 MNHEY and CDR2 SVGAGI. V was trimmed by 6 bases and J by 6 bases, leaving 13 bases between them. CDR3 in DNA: TGTGCCAGCAGCCGGGACGCTCAGGATACGCAGTATTTT. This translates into CASSRDAQDTQYF.

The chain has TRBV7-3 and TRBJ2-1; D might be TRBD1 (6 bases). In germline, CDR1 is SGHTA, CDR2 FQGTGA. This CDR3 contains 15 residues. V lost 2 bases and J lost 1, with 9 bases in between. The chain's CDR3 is CASSLYRASYNEQFF. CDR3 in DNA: TGTGCCAGCAGCTTATACAGGGCATCCTACAATGAGCAGTTCTTC. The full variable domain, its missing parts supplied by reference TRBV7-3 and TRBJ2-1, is GAGVSQTPSNKVTEKGKYVELRCDPISGHTALYWYRQSLGQGPEFLIYFQGTGAADDSGLPNDRFFAVRPEGSVSTLKIQRTERGDSAVYLCASSLYRASYNEQFFGPGTRLTVL.

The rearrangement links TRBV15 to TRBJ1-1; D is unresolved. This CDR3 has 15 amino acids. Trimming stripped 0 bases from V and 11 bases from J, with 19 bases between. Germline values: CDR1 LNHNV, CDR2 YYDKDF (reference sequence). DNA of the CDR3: TGTGCCACCAGCAGAGATTCTGAGGGAGGACCGGCGGCTTTCTTT. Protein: CATSRDSEGGPAAFF.

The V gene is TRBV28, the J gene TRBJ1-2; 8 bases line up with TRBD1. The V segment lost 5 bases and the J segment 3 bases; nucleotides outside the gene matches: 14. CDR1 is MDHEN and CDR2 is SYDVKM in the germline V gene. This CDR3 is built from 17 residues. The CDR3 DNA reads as TGTGCCAGCAGTCCGACCCTGGGGACAGGAGATTACTATGGCTACACCTTC. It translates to CASSPTLGTGDYYGYTF.

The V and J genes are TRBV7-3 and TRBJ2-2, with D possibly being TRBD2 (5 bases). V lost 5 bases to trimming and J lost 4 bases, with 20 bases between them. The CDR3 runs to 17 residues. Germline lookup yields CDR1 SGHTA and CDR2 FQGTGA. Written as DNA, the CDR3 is TGTGCCAGCAGCCCCCGGACTGTAATGTGGCGCACCGGGGAGCTGTTTTTT. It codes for CASSPRTVMWRTGELFF.

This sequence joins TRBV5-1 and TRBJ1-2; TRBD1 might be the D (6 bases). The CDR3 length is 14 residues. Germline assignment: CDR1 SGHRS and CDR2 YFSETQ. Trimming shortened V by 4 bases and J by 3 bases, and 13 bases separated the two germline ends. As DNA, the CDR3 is TGCGCCAGCAGCGACCCCAAGGGGGACTATGGCTACACCTTC. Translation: CASSDPKGDYGYTF.

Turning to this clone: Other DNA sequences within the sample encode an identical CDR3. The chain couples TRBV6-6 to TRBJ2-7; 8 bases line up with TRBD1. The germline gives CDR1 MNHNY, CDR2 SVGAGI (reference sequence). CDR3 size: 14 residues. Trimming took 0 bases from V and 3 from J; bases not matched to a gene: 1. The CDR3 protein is CASSYSTGVYEQYF. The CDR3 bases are TGTGCCAGCAGTTACTCGACAGGGGTCTACGAGCAGTACTTC.

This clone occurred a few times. CDR3 sequence (DNA): TGTGCCAGCAGGCTCGACACGGGAGGGTCCCAGTACTTC. Translating it yields CASRLDTGGSQYF. V and J are TRBV28 and TRBJ2-5; 8 positions agree with TRBD2. Germline V gives CDR1 MDHEN, CDR2 SYDVKM. CDR3 size: 13 residues. Trimming took 6 bases from V and 9 from J; bases not matched to a gene: 9.

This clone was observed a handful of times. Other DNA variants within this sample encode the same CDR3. For the CDR3, the DNA is TGTGCCAGCAGTTACTCTGGGGAGACCCAGTACTTC. It yields the protein CASSYSGETQYF. The chain couples TRBV6-5 to TRBJ2-5; D remains ambiguous. V was clipped by 0 bases and J by 5 bases, with 4 bases between them. Per germline, CDR1 MNHEY and CDR2 SVGAGI. The CDR3 is 12 amino acids.

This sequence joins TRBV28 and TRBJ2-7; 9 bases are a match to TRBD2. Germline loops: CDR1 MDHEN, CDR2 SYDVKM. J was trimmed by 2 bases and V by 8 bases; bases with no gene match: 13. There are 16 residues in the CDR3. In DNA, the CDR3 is TGTGCCAGCCGCAGTTTTCCGCGGGGGGGAGCCTACGAGCAGTACTTC. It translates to CASRSFPRGGAYEQYF.

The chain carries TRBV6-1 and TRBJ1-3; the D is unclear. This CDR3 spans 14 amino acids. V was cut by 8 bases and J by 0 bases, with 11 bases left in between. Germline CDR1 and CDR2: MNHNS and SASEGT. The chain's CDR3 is CASVITFSGNTIYF. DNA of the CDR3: TGTGCCAGCGTAATTACCTTCTCTGGAAACACCATATATTTT.

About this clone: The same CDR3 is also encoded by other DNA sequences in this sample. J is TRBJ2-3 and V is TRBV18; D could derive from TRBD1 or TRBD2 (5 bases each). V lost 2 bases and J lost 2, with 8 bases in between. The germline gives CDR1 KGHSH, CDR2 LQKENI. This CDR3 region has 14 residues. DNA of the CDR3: TGTGCCAGCTCACCAGGGACGGACACAGATACGCAGTATTTT. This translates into CASSPGTDTDTQYF. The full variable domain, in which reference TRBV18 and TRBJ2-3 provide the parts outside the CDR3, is NAGVMQNPRHLVRRRGQEARLRCSPMKGHSHVYWYRQLPEEGLKFMVYLQKENIIDESGMPKERFSAEFPKEGPSILRIQQVVRGDSAAYFCASSPGTDTDTQYFGPGTRLTVL.

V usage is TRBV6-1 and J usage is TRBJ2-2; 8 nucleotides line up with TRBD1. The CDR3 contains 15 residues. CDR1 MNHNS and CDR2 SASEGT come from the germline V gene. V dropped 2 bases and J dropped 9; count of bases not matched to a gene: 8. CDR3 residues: CASSEPGGLYRELFF. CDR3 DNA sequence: TGTGCCAGCAGTGAACCAGGGGGCCTCTACCGGGAGCTGTTTTTT.